This TCR beta chain was sequenced for a study of blood T cells in healthy people across ages. Across the study: Template switching picked up about one barcoded beta molecule for each two T cells. Study-level points and caveats: With unsorted PBMCs, a conclusive comparison of naive versus antigen-experienced cells was not possible.

The CDR3 length is 13 residues. J gave up 3 bases and V 4 bases, and 5 bases lay outside the gene matches. Germline V CDR1 and CDR2: SQVTM, ANQGSEA. The second PCR ran roughly 6 to 12 cycles with a sample-barcoded 5' primer and J-beta primers. Every cDNA molecule bore a tag from a template-switch adaptor containing 12 random nucleotides. One entry per CDR3 protein results from TCRdb running MiXCR on the 5' RACE reads. Found here are some 860,000 distinct CDR3 sequences, about 56% of them singletons; the top ten hold around a quarter. The amount of total RNA extracted per sample was at least 5.5 micrograms. This clonotype was observed a handful of times. The antigen is not known.

The chain joins TRBV29-1 to TRBJ1-2, with 7 nucleotides matching TRBD1. The receptor was isolated from a man aged 40-49 years in good health. The sample was blood. CDR3 sequence: CSVVGQQDYGYTF. CDR3 in DNA: TGCAGCGTTGTGGGACAGCAAGACTATGGCTACACCTTC.